In its sample, the clone carrying this TCR beta chain was seen a few times. Its target is unknown. TCRdb fed the RT-PCR reads into MiXCR, producing one record per CDR3 protein. The repertoire holds over 150,000 distinct CDR3 sequences, with about 10% as singletons. Germline trimming cut 3 bases from V and 4 bases from J; bases unmatched to any gene: 9. The CDR3 is made up of 16 amino acids. Germline V gene data show CDR1 as SGHKS and CDR2 as YYEKEE (reference sequence). This entry belongs to a study of response to subunit inactivated influenza vaccine. Overall study findings and caveats: Only a handful of new T cells, the authors suggested, are recruited with each seasonal influenza vaccination.

The V call is TRBV5-5, the J call TRBJ2-3, with 9 bases fitting TRBD2. This clonotype was sampled from a man aged 45-69 years who received an inactivated influenza vaccine. The source was CD8+ T cells sorted from PBMCs, collected roughly 24 months after vaccination. The CDR3 spells CASSSHPGLAPDTQYF. CDR3 sequence (DNA): TGTGCCAGCAGCTCCCACCCGGGACTAGCTCCAGATACGCAGTATTTT.